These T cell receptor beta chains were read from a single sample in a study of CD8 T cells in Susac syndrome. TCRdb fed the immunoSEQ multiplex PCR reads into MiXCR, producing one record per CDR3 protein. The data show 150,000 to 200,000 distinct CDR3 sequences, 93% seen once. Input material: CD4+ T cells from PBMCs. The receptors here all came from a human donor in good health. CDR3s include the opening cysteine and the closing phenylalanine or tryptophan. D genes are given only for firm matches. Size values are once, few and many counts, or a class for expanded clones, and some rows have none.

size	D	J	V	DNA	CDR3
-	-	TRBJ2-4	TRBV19	TGTGCCACCGAAGGTGGGACCAAAAACATTCAGTACTTC	CATEGGTKNIQYF
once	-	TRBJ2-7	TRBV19	TGTGCCAGTCTATCAAATTCCCGCGAGCAGTACTTC	CASLSNSREQYF
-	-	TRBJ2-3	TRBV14	TGTGCCAGCAGCCACGCAGATACGCAGTATTTT	CASSHADTQYF
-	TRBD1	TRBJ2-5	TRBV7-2	TGTGCCAGCAGCACGCAGACAGGGGGGGAGGAGACCCAGTACTTC	CASSTQTGGEETQYF
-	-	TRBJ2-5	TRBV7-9	TGTGCCAGCAGCTTCCCAGTTTTAGCCCGGGGGCAAGAGACCCAGTACTTC	CASSFPVLARGQETQYF
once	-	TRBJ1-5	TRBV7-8	TGTGCCAGCACCGTTTTGGGGGCCTATAGCAATCAGCCCCAGCATTTT	CASTVLGAYSNQPQHF
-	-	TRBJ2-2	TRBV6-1	TGTGCCAGCAGTCCTATCCAGGGTCGGGGCACCGGGGAGCTGTTTTTT	CASSPIQGRGTGELFF
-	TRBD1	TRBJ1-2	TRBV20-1	TGCAGTGCTAGAGATCTTAGGACAGGGGATCTCTCGCTATATGGCTACACCTTC	CSARDLRTGDLSLYGYTF
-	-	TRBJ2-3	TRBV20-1	TGCAGTGGGGGGGCTAGCGGTGAAAGGCATACGCAGTATTTT	CSGGASGERHTQYF
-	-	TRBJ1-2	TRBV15	TGTGCCACCAGCGGGGGCCACTATGGCTACACCTTC	CATSGGHYGYTF
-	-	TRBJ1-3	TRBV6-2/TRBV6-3	TGTGCCAGCCGGGCAGCGGGGACTGGAAACACCATATATTTT	CASRAAGTGNTIYF
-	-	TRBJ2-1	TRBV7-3	TGTGCCAGCAGCCTCACTGGGGCTAGCAACAATGAGCAGTTCTTC	CASSLTGASNNEQFF
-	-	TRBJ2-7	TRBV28	TGTGCCAGCACCCCCCAGGGGGGATCCTACGAGCAGTACTTC	CASTPQGGSYEQYF
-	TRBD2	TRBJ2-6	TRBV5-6	TGTGCCAGCAGCGCTGAGCGGGGGGGCTTAGGGGCCAACGTCCTGACTTTC	CASSAERGGLGANVLTF
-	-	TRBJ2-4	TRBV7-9	TGTGCCAGCAGTATAGGATCCGGGTTTGGAGGGTCCAAAAACATTCAGTACTTC	CASSIGSGFGGSKNIQYF
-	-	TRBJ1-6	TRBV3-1	TGTGCCAGCAGCTCCTCCCCGAATTCACCCCTCCACTTT	CASSSSPNSPLHF
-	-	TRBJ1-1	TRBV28	TGTGCCAGCAGTTTCTCCGACTCTGAAGCTTTCTTT	CASSFSDSEAFF
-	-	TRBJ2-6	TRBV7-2	TGTGCCAGCAGCTTGGACTCTGGGGCCAACGTCCTGACTTTC	CASSLDSGANVLTF
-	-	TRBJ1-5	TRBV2	TGTGCCAGCAGTGGCAGGCTAGCCCCTCAGCCCCAGCATTTT	CASSGRLAPQPQHF
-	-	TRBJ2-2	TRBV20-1	TGCAGTGCTAGAGAGAGGGACCCTAGGACCGGGGAGCTGTTTTTT	CSARERDPRTGELFF
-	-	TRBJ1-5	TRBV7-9	TGTGCCAGCAGCTTCGGGACTTCCAATCAGCCCCAGCATTTT	CASSFGTSNQPQHF
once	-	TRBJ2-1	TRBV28	TGTGCCAGCAGTTTATGGCCGGGGACGTCAGGCGGGGAGCAGTTCTTC	CASSLWPGTSGGEQFF
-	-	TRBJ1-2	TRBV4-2	TGTGCCAGCAGCCAAGATTCAGGAGACGGTGGCTACACCTTC	CASSQDSGDGGYTF
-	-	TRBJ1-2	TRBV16	TGTGCCAGCAGCCAAGCGACCGGGGCGGGTTATGGCTACACCTTC	CASSQATGAGYGYTF
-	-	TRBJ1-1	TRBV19	TGTGCCAGTAGTGGGAGGACGAACACTGAAGCTTTCTTT	CASSGRTNTEAFF